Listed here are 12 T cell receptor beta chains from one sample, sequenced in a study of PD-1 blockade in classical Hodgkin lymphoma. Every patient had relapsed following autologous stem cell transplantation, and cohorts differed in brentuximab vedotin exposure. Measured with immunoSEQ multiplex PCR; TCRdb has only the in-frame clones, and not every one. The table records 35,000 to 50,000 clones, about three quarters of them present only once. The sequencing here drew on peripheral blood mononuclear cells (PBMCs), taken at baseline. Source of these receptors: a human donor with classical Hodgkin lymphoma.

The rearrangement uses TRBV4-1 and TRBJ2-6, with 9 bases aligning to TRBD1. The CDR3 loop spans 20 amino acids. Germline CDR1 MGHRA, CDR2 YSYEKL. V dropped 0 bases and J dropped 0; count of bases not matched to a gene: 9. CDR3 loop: CASSQEVGGTGFSGANVLTF. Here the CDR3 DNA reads TGCGCCAGCAGCCAAGAGGTTGGCGGGACAGGGTTCTCTGGGGCCAACGTCCTGACTTTC.

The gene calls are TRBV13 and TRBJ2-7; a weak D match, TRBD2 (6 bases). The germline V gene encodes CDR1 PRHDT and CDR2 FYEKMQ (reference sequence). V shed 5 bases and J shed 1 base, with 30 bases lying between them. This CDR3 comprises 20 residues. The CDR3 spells CASSTYPPFASESGSYEQYF. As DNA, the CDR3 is TGTGCCAGCAGCACCTATCCCCCATTTGCTAGCGAGAGTGGATCCTACGAGCAGTACTTC.

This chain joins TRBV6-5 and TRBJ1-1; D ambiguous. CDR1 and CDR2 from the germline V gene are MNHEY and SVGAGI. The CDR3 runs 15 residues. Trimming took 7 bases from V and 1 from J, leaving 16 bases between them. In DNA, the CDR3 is TGTGCCAGCACGGGCGGAGGTCCGGGGAACACTGAAGCTTTCTTT. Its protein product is CASTGGGPGNTEAFF.

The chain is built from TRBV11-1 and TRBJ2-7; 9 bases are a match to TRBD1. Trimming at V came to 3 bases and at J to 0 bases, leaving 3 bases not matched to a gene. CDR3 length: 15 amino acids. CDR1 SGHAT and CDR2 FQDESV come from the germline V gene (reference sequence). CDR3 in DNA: TGTGCCAGCAGCTTCGGGACAGGGAGCTCCTACGAGCAGTACTTC. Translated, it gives CASSFGTGSSYEQYF.

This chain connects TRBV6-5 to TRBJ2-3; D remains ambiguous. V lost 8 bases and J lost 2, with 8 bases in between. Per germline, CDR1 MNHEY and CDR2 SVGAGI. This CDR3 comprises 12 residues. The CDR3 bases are TGTGCCAGCCGTAAGGACACAGATACGCAGTATTTT. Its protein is CASRKDTDTQYF.

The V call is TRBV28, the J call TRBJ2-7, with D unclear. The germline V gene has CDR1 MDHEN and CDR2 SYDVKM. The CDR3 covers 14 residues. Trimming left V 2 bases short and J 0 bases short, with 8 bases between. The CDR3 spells CASSLLSYSYEQYF. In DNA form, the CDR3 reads TGTGCCAGCAGTTTACTGAGTTACTCCTACGAGCAGTACTTC.

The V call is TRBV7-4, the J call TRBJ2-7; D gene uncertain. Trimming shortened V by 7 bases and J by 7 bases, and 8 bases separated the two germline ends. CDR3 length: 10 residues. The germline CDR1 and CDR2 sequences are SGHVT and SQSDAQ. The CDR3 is CASMYGEQYF. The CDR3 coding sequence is TGTGCCAGCATGTATGGGGAGCAGTACTTC.

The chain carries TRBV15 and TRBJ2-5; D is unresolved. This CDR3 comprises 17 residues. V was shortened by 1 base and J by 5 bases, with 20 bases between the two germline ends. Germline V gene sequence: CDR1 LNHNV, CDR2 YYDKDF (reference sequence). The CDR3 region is CATSRVLARVPGETQYF. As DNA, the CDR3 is TGTGCCACCAGCAGAGTTCTTGCTCGGGTCCCCGGGGAGACCCAGTACTTC.

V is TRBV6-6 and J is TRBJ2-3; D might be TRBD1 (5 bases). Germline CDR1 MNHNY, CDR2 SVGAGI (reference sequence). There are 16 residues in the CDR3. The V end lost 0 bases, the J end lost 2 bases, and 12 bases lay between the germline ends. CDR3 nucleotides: TGTGCCAGCAGTTACTCGGGTTTGACAGCCACAGATACGCAGTATTTT. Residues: CASSYSGLTATDTQYF.

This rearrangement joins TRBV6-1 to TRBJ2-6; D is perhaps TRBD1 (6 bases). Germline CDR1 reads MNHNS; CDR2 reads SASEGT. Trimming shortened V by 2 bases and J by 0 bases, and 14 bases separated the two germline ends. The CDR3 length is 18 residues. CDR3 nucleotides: TGTGCCAGCAGTGAAAATATGTGGACAGACTCTGGGGCCAACGTCCTGACTTTC. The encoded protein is CASSENMWTDSGANVLTF.

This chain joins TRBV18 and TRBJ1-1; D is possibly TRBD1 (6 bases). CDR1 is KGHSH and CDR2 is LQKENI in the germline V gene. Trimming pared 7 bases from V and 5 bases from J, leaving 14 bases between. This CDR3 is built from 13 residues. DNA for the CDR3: TGTGCCAGCTTTCGGGGGGCTAAGACTGAAGCTTTCTTT. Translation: CASFRGAKTEAFF.

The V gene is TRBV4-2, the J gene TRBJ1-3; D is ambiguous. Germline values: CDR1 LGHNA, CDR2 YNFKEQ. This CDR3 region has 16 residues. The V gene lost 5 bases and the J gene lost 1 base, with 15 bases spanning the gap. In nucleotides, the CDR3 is TGTGCCAGCAGCTCTCCGGGCCCCCAATCTGGAAACACCATATATTTT. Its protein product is CASSSPGPQSGNTIYF.